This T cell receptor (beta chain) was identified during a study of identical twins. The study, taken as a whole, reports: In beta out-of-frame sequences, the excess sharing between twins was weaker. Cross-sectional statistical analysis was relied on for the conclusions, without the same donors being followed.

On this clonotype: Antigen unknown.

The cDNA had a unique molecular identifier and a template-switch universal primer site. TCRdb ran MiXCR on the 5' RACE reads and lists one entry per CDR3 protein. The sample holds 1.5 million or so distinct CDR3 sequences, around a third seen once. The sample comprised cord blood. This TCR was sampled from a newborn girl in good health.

The CDR3, as DNA: TGCAGCGCTGGAGGGACTAGTCAATACGAGCAGTACTTC. Amino acid sequence: CSAGGTSQYEQYF. This chain uses TRBV29-1 with TRBJ2-7, with TRBD2 identical over 8 bases. The CDR3 extends over 13 amino acids. V shed 7 bases, J shed 4 bases, and the junction held 9 bases outside the gene matches. Germline values: CDR1 SQVTM, CDR2 ANQGSEA.